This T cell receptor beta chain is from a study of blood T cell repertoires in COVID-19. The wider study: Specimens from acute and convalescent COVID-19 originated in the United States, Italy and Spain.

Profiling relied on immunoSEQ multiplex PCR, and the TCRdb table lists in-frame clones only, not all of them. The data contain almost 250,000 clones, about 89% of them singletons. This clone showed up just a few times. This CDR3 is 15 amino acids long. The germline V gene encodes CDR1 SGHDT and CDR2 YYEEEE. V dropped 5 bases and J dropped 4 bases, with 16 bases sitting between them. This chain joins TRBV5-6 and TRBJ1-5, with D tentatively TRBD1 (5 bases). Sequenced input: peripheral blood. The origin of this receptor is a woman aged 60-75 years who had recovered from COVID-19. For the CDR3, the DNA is TGTGCCAGCAGTGCCTCAGGACATACGAATCAGCCCCAGCATTTT. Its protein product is CASSASGHTNQPQHF.